What follows are 11 T cell receptor beta chains derived from one specimen sequenced in a study of blood T cells in healthy people across ages. Sample-barcoded 5' priming and a J-beta primer mix drove a second PCR of 7 to 11 cycles. From the 5' RACE reads, TCRdb called clonotypes with MiXCR, one entry per CDR3 protein. The table lists some 640,000 distinct CDR3 sequences, about 30% of them singletons. The sample taken for sequencing was blood. The source is a woman over 75 in good health.

The chain carries TRBV7-2 and TRBJ2-2; TRBD1 aligns across 10 bases. Germline V gene lookup returns CDR1 SGHTA and CDR2 FQGNSA. The CDR3 extends over 15 amino acids. V dropped 5 bases and J dropped 5; count of bases not matched to a gene: 5. The CDR3 coding sequence is TGTGCCAGCAGCAAGGGACAGGGGCGAACCGGGGAGCTGTTTTTT. As protein: CASSKGQGRTGELFF.

This clonotype was seen ten or more times. The J gene is TRBJ1-1, the V gene TRBV12-3 or TRBV12-4; 9 bases are a match to TRBD1. This CDR3 region has 14 residues. V lost 8 bases, J lost 2 bases, and 6 bases stayed unmatched. CDR3 DNA: TGTGCCAGCCTTCCGGGACAGGGTAACACTGAAGCTTTCTTT. Translated: CASLPGQGNTEAFF.

This clonotype was picked up many times. The chain uses TRBV5-1 and TRBJ1-4, with a possible D match to TRBD1 (5 bases). The CDR3 is 15 amino acids. From germline, CDR1 is SGHRS and CDR2 YFSETQ. V lost 4 bases and J lost 4, with 14 bases in between. In DNA form, the CDR3 reads TGCGCCAGCAGCCGTATGGGGGGGAGTAATGAAAAACTGTTTTTT. It yields the protein CASSRMGGSNEKLFF.

This clonotype was recorded at least ten times. The chain's CDR3 is CASSLGSAGANVLTF. CDR3 nucleotide sequence: TGCGCCAGCAGCTTGGGTAGCGCTGGGGCCAACGTCCTGACTTTC. The chain has TRBV5-1 and TRBJ2-6, with D possibly being TRBD2 (5 bases). CDR3 length: 15 residues. Germline-derived CDR1 and CDR2 are SGHRS and YFSETQ. Trimming left V 0 bases short and J 2 bases short, with 6 bases between.

The V call is TRBV7-9, the J call TRBJ2-1; TRBD1 might be the D (5 bases). Germline CDR1 reads SEHNR; CDR2 reads FQNEAQ (reference sequence). Trimming removed 6 bases at V and 8 bases at J, with 26 bases between. CDR3 size: 17 residues. DNA of the CDR3: TGTGCCAGCAGTCCAGGGCTAACGCCCCCGGGTTGGGATGAGCAGTTCTTC. Translating it yields CASSPGLTPPGWDEQFF.

This clonotype was found many times. The rearrangement joins TRBV30 to TRBJ1-2; possibly TRBD1 for D (5 bases). The V gene's germline CDR1 is GTSNPN and CDR2 SVGIG (reference sequence). This CDR3 is built from 14 residues. V was shortened by 0 bases and J by 3 bases, with 11 bases between the two germline ends. The CDR3 spells CAWSVGVGDYGYTF. The CDR3 DNA sequence: TGTGCCTGGAGTGTAGGCGTAGGGGACTATGGCTACACCTTC.

The gene calls are TRBV2 and TRBJ2-5; D could derive from TRBD1 or TRBD2 (6 bases each). CDR1 and CDR2 (germline): SNHLY, FYNNEI. The CDR3 sequence is 15 residues long. V lost 6 bases to trimming and J lost 4 bases, with 18 bases between them. CDR3 residues: CASSGGQIGLETQYF. The CDR3 region has the DNA TGTGCCAGCAGCGGGGGCCAAATCGGCTTAGAGACCCAGTACTTC.

Comment on this clonotype: This clone may be a read error of a much larger clone one base away. The rearrangement joins TRBV10-3 to TRBJ1-1; 7 bases align to TRBD1. The CDR3 loop spans 12 amino acids. The germline V gene has CDR1 ENHRY and CDR2 SYGVKD. The chain's CDR3 is CAVSYRGDEAFF. CDR3 sequence (DNA): TGTGCCGTCAGTTACAGGGGCGATGAAGCTTTCTTT.

This clonotype was seen repeatedly, ten times or more. J is TRBJ1-1 and V is TRBV29-1; D not certain. Per the germline V gene, CDR1 is SQVTM and CDR2 is ANQGSEA. V lost 4 bases, J lost 0 bases, and 9 bases lay in between. CDR3 length equals 13 residues. The CDR3 spells CSVGVRMNTEAFF. CDR3 DNA: TGCAGCGTTGGAGTTAGAATGAACACTGAAGCTTTCTTT. Based on the CDR3 plus reference TRBV29-1 and TRBJ1-1, the full variable domain is SAVISQKPSRDICQRGTSLTIQCQVDSQVTMMFWYRQQPGQSLTLIATANQGSEATYESGFVIDKFPISRPNLTFSTLTVSNMSPEDSSIYLCSVGVRMNTEAFFGQGTRLTVV.

The V gene is TRBV5-1, the J gene TRBJ2-3; perhaps TRBD1 as D (6 bases). The CDR3 spans 16 residues. Germline V gene data show CDR1 as SGHRS and CDR2 as YFSETQ. Between the trimmed V and J ends, which lost 0 bases and 1 base, there was a span of 12 bases. The CDR3 is CASSLDRARGTDTQYF. The CDR3 DNA is TGCGCCAGCAGCTTGGACAGGGCCCGAGGCACAGATACGCAGTATTTT.

This clonotype showed up many times. This chain joins TRBV7-2 and TRBJ1-4, with no clear D. Germline values: CDR1 SGHTA, CDR2 FQGNSA. V dropped 1 base and J dropped 7 bases, with 10 bases sitting between them. The CDR3 runs to 14 residues. The CDR3 loop reads CASSLGLASEKLFF. Written as DNA, the CDR3 is TGTGCCAGCAGCTTAGGGCTCGCTAGTGAAAAACTGTTTTTT.